The 18 T cell receptor beta chains below were found in one sample sequenced in a study of OX40 agonist ivuxolimab in advanced cancers. Assay used: immunoSEQ multiplex PCR; TCRdb lists only in-frame clones, some missing. The sample lists around 68,000 clones; over 75% were seen once. The sample was CD4+ or CD8+ T cells sorted from blood, taken in a trial of the OX40 agonist ivuxolimab. Receptors originate from an adult with an advanced solid tumor such as melanoma, head and neck, liver or kidney cancer.

The rearrangement links TRBV12-2 to TRBJ2-7; the table's D call of TRBD1 was not tested on the DNA. TRBV12-2 counts as a pseudogene. The CDR3 contains 15 residues. The chain's CDR3 is CASRPWTGHDYEQYF. In nucleotides, the CDR3 is TGTGCAAGTCGCCCCTGGACAGGGCACGATTACGAGCAGTACTTC.

The CDR3 here is CASSVEWADEKLFF. The CDR3 nucleotides are TGTGCCAGCAGCGTAGAGTGGGCCGATGAAAAACTGTTTTTT. This rearrangement joins TRBV9 to TRBJ1-4; D not resolved. V lost 0 bases and J lost 6, with 9 bases in between. Germline CDR1 is SGDLS and CDR2 is YYNGEE. The CDR3 has 14 amino acids.

J is TRBJ2-1 and V is TRBV27, with D unclear. V lost 6 bases and J lost 0, with 12 bases in between. The CDR3 is 15 residues long. Germline loops: CDR1 MNHEY, CDR2 SMNVEV (reference sequence). The CDR3 DNA follows: TGTGCCAGCAGCCTTACAGCACTCTCCTACAATGAGCAGTTCTTC. Translating it yields CASSLTALSYNEQFF.

This chain joins TRBV7-9 and TRBJ2-2; D is unclear. Germline lookup yields CDR1 SEHNR and CDR2 FQNEAQ (reference sequence). The V end lost 1 base, the J end lost 1 base, and 4 bases lay between the germline ends. The CDR3 totals 14 residues. The CDR3 protein is CASSLEMNTGELFF. Written as DNA, the CDR3 is TGTGCCAGCAGCTTAGAGATGAACACCGGGGAGCTGTTTTTT.

This rearrangement joins TRBV7-9 to TRBJ2-3, with 15 bases lining up with TRBD2. From germline, CDR1 is SEHNR and CDR2 FQNEAQ (reference sequence). CDR3 length: 18 amino acids. V was pared by 4 bases and J by 2 bases, with 7 bases of the junction left unmatched. The CDR3 region has the DNA TGTGCCAGCAGCTCAGGGACTAGCGGGGGGCGATACACAGATACGCAGTATTTT. Translated: CASSSGTSGGRYTDTQYF.

This sequence joins TRBV10-3 and TRBJ2-2, with 7 bases that match TRBD1. The CDR3 is 15 amino acids. Germline V lookup: CDR1 ENHRY, CDR2 SYGVKD. J was trimmed by 1 base and V by 5 bases; bases with no gene match: 4. The CDR3 loop is CAISRDSGNTGELFF. CDR3 DNA: TGTGCCATCAGTAGGGACAGTGGGAACACCGGGGAGCTGTTTTTT.

The J gene is TRBJ2-1, the V gene TRBV6-8; 7 bases align to TRBD2. The germline gives CDR1 MNHGY, CDR2 SAAAGT. This CDR3 is 19 amino acids long. Trimming removed 2 bases from V and 6 bases from J; junction bases left unmatched: 19. CDR3 residues: CASSYKELAFTGGGNEQFF. CDR3 DNA sequence: TGTGCCAGCAGTTACAAGGAACTAGCCTTTACCGGCGGGGGCAATGAGCAGTTCTTC.

The gene calls are TRBV5-1 and TRBJ2-1; D is ambiguous. V lost 0 bases and J 5 bases, leaving 6 bases between the germline ends. This CDR3 contains 13 residues. Germline-derived CDR1 and CDR2 are SGHRS and YFSETQ. CDR3 DNA: TGCGCCAGCAGCTTGGGTGTTAACAATGAGCAGTTCTTC. This encodes CASSLGVNNEQFF.

Comment on this clone: Germline is not matched at one junction end, which may reflect a read error. The chain employs TRBV29-1 and TRBJ1-2, with 7 nucleotides matching TRBD1. This CDR3 is 11 amino acids long. CDR1 is SQVTM, CDR2 ANQGSEA, per germline. The chain's CDR3 is CSGRQGHIFTF. In nucleotides, the CDR3 is TGCAGCGGGAGACAGGGCCATATTTTTACATTC.

V gene TRBV19 combines with J gene TRBJ1-3; D ambiguous. Germline V CDR1 and CDR2: LNHDA, SQIVND (reference sequence). With 5 bases removed from V and 6 bases from J, the gap between germline ends came to 11 bases. The CDR3 totals 13 residues. For the CDR3, the DNA is TGTGCCAGTAGTCTATTGAACCCAAACACCATATATTTT. Its translation is CASSLLNPNTIYF.

This chain connects TRBV7-2 to TRBJ1-5; 7 positions agree with TRBD1. Germline trimming cut 1 base from V and 6 bases from J; bases unmatched to any gene: 3. The CDR3 contains 14 residues. From germline, CDR1 is SGHTA and CDR2 FQGNSA. The CDR3 protein is CASSLGQGSQPQHF. The DNA for the CDR3 is TGTGCCAGCAGCTTAGGACAGGGAAGTCAGCCCCAGCATTTT.

On this clone: The same CDR3 also results from other DNA sequences found in this sample. V is TRBV5-1 and J is TRBJ2-2; TRBD1 is a possible D gene (5 bases). Trimming left V 1 base short and J 1 base short, with 5 bases between. CDR3 length: 14 residues. Germline V gene lookup returns CDR1 SGHRS and CDR2 YFSETQ. The CDR3 region is CASSLRGNTGELFF. DNA of the CDR3: TGCGCCAGCAGCTTGAGGGGGAACACCGGGGAGCTGTTTTTT.

The chain employs TRBV6-5 and TRBJ1-5; D gene ambiguous. The CDR3 is 15 amino acids. Germline CDR1 reads MNHEY; CDR2 reads SVGAGI. V was pared by 2 bases and J by 3 bases, with 11 bases between. CDR3 in DNA: TGTGCCAGCAGTTACCACAGCCAAAACAATCAGCCCCAGCATTTT. Translation: CASSYHSQNNQPQHF.

This chain connects TRBV19 to TRBJ2-2, with TRBD2 identical over 12 bases. CDR1 and CDR2 from the germline V gene are LNHDA and SQIVND (reference sequence). CDR3 length: 14 residues. The junction had 6 bases not matched to a gene; V was cut back by 9 bases and J by 7 bases. The DNA of the CDR3 is TGTGCCAGCTCCACTAGCGGGGGGAACGGGGAGCTGTTTTTT. Protein: CASSTSGGNGELFF.

The chain combines TRBV16 with TRBJ2-2, with D possibly TRBD1 on 6 matching bases. V lost 0 bases to trimming and J lost 1 base, with 9 bases between them. Germline-derived CDR1 and CDR2 are KGHSY and FQNENV. There are 16 residues in the CDR3. In DNA form, the CDR3 reads TGTGCCAGCAGCCAATCAGGGGGACAGAACACCGGGGAGCTGTTTTTT. This gives the protein CASSQSGGQNTGELFF.

The chain recombines TRBV5-4 with TRBJ1-2, with no clear D. Germline V gene lookup returns CDR1 SGHNT and CDR2 YYREEE (reference sequence). The CDR3 spans 13 residues. V was pared by 1 base and J by 8 bases, with 12 bases between. The chain's CDR3 is CASSLMSDVGYTF. The CDR3 DNA is TGTGCCAGCAGCTTGATGAGTGACGTGGGCTACACCTTC.

The chain's CDR3 is CAISPESQINTGELFF. In DNA form, the CDR3 reads TGTGCCATCAGTCCCGAGTCACAGATAAACACCGGGGAGCTGTTTTTT. V is TRBV10-3 and J is TRBJ2-2, with D uncertain. Deletions cut 5 bases from V and 2 bases from J, with 15 bases between. The germline gives CDR1 ENHRY, CDR2 SYGVKD. CDR3 length equals 16 residues.

The V gene is TRBV9, the J gene TRBJ2-5; the D gene could be TRBD1 or TRBD2 (5 bases each). This CDR3 has 14 residues. Trimming cost V 4 bases and J 5 bases, with 15 bases left between them. Germline V gene sequence: CDR1 SGDLS, CDR2 YYNGEE. Here the CDR3 reads CASSRDGWKETQYF. The CDR3 DNA follows: TGTGCCAGCAGCAGGGACGGGTGGAAGGAGACCCAGTACTTC.